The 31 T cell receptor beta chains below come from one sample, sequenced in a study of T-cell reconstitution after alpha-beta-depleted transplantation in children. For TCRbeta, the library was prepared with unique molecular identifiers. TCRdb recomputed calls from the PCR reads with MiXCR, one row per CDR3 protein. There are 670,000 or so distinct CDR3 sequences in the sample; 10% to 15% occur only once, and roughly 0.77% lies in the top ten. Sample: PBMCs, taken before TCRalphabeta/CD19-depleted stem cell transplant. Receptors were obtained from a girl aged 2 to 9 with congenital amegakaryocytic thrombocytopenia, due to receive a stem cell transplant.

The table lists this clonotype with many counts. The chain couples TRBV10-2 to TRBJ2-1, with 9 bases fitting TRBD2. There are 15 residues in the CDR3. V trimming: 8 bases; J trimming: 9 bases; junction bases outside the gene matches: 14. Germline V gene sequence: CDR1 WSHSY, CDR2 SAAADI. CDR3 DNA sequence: TGCGCCAGCCGAATGACTAGCGGAGATTTCGGTGAGCAGTTCTTC. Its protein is CASRMTSGDFGEQFF.

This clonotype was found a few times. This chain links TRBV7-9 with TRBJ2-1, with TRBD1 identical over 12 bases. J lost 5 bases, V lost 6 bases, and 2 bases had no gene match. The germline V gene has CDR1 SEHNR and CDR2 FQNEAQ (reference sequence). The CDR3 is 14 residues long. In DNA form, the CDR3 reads TGTGCCAGCAGGGGACAGGGGGCGCACAATGAGCAGTTCTTC. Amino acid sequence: CASRGQGAHNEQFF.

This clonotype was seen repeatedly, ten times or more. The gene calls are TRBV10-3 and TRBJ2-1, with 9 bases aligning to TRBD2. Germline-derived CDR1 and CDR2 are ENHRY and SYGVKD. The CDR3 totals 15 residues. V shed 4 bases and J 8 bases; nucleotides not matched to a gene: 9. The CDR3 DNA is TGTGCCATCAGTGCGCCGGGACTAGCAGCGGATGAGCAGTTCTTC. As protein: CAISAPGLAADEQFF.

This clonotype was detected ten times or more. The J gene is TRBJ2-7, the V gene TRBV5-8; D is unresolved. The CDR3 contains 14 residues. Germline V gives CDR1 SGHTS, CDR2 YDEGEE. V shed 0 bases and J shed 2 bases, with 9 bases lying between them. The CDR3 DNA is TGTGCCAGCAGCTTGGGACGGTCGACCTACGAGCAGTACTTC. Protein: CASSLGRSTYEQYF.

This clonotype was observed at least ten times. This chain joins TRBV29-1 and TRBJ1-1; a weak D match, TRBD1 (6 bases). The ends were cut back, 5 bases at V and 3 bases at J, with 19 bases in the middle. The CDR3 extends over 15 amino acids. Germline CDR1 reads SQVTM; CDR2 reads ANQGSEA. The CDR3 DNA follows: TGCAGCGTTTTTGTTCGGAGGGGGTTGGACACTGAAGCTTTCTTT. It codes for CSVFVRRGLDTEAFF.

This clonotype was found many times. The DNA for the CDR3 is TGCAGTGCTAGAGACGGGGGAGCTAATGAAAAACTGTTTTTT. Its translation is CSARDGGANEKLFF. The chain uses TRBV20-1 and TRBJ1-4; tentative D call: TRBD1 (5 bases). CDR3 length: 14 residues. Trimming stripped 0 bases from V and 3 bases from J, with 8 bases between. The germline V gene encodes CDR1 DFQATT and CDR2 SNEGSKA (reference sequence).

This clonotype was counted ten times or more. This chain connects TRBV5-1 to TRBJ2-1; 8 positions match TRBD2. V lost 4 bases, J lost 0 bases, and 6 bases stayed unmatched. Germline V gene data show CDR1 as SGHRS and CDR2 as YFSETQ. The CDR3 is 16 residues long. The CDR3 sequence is CASSNISGISYNEQFF. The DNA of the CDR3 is TGCGCCAGCAGCAACATTAGCGGGATCTCCTACAATGAGCAGTTCTTC.

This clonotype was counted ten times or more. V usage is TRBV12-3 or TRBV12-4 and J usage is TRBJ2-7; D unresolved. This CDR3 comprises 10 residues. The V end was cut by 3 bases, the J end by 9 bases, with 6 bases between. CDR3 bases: TGTGCCAGCAGTTTGGATATGCAGTACTTC. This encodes CASSLDMQYF.

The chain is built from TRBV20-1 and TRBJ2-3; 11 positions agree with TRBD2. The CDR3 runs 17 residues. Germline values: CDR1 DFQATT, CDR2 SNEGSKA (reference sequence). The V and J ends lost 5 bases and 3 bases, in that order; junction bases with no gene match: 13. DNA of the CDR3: TGCAGTGCTTTTAACGACCAAACTAGCGGGAGTACAGATACGCAGTATTTT. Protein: CSAFNDQTSGSTDTQYF.

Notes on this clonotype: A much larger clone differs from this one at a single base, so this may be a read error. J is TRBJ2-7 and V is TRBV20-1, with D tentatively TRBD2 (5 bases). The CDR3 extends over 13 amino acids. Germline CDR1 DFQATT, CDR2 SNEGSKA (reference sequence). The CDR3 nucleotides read TGCAGTGCTAGATCCGGGAATAAAAACGAGCATTACTTC. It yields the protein CSARSGNKNEHYF.

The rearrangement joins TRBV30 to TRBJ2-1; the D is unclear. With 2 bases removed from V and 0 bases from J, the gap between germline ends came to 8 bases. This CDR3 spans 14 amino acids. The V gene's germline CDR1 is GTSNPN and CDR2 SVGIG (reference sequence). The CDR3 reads CAWSSLTSYNEQFF. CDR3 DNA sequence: TGTGCCTGGAGTTCCCTAACCTCCTACAATGAGCAGTTCTTC.

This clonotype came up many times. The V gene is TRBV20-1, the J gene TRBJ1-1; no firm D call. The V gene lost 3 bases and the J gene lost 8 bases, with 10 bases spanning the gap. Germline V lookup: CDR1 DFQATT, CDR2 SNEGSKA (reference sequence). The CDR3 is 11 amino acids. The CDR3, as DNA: TGCAGTGCTAGGGGCGTACAGGAAGCTTTCTTT. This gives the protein CSARGVQEAFF.

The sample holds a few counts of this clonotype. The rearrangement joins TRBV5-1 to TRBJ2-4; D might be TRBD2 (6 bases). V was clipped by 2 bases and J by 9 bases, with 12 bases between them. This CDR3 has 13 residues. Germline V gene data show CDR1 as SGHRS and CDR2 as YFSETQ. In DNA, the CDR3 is TGCGCCAGCAGCTTAGAACTGCGGGGCATTCAGTACTTC. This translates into CASSLELRGIQYF.

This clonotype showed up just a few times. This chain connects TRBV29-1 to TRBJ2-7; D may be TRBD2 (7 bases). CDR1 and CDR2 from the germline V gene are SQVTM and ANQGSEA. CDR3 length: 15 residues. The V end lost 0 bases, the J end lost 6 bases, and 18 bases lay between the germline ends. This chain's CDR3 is CSVEEGGDLTSEQYF. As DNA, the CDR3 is TGCAGCGTTGAAGAAGGGGGGGATCTAACAAGCGAGCAGTACTTC.

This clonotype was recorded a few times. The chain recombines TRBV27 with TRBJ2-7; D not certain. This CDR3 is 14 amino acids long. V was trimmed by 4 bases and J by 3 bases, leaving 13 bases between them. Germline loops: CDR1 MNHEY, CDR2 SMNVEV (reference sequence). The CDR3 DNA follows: TGTGCCAGCAGTTCCGCAGCCCGGTTCTACGAGCAGTACTTC. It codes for CASSSAARFYEQYF.

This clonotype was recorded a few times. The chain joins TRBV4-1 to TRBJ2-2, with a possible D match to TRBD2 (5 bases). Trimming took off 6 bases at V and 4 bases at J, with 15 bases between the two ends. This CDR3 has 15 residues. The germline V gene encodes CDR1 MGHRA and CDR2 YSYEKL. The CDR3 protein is CASSVPLVSTGELFF. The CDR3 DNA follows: TGCGCCAGCAGTGTCCCACTAGTATCCACCGGGGAGCTGTTTTTT.

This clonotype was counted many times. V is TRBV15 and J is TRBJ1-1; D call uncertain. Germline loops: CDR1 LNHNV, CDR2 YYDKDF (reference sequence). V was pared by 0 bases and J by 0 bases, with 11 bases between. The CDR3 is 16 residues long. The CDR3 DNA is TGTGCCACCAGCAGAGACAGGACTACTATGAACACTGAAGCTTTCTTT. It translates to CATSRDRTTMNTEAFF.

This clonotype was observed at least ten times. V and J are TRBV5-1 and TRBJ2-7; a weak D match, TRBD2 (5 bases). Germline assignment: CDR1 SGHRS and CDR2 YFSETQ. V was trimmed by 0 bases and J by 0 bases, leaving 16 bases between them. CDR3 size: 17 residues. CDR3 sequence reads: CASSLVTAADISYEQYF. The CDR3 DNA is TGCGCCAGCAGCTTGGTTACAGCGGCGGATATCTCCTACGAGCAGTACTTC.

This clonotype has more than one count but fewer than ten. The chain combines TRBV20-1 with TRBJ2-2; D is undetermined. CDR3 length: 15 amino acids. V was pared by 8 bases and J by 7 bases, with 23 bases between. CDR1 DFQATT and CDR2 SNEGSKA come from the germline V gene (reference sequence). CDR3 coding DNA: TGCAGTCTCCGGACCGCCTTAGAAAAAGGCGGGGAGCTGTTTTTT. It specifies CSLRTALEKGGELFF.

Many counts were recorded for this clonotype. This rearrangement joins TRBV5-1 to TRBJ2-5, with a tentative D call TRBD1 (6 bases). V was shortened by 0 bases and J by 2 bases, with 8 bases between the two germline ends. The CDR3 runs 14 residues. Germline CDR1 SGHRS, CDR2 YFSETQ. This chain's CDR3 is CASSLGQEQETQYF. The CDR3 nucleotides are TGCGCCAGCAGCTTGGGACAGGAGCAAGAGACCCAGTACTTC. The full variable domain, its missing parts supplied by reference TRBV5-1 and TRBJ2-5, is KAGVTQTPRYLIKTRGQQVTLSCSPISGHRSVSWYQQTPGQGLQFLFEYFSETQRNKGNFPGRFSGRQFSNSRSEMNVSTLELGDSALYLCASSLGQEQETQYFGPGTRLLVL.

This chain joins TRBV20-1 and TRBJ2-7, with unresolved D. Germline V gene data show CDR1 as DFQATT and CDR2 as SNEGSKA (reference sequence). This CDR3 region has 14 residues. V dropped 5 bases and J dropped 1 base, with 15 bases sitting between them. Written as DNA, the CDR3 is TGCAGTGCTGCTCTGGTAGTCGAGTCCTACGAGCAGTACTTC. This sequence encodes CSAALVVESYEQYF.

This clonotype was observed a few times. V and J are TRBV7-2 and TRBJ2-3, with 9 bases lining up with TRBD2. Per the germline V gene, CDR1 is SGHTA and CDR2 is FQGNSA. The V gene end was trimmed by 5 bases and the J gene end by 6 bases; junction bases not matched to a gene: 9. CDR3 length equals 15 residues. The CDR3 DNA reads TGTGCCAGCAGCAACTTAGCGGGAGTCGACGATACGCAGTATTTT. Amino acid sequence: CASSNLAGVDDTQYF.

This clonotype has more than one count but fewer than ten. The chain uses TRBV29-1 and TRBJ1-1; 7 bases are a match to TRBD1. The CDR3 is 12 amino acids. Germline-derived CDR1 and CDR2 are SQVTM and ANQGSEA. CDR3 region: CSSATGTSQAFF. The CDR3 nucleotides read TGCAGTTCCGCGACAGGGACCTCGCAAGCTTTCTTT.

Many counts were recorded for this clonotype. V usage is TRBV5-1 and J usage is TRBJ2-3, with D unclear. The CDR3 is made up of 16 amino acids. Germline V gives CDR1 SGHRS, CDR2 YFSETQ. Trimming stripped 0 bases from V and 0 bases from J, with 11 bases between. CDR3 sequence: CASSLGLTVSTDTQYF. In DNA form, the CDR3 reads TGCGCCAGCAGCTTGGGCCTGACGGTGAGCACAGATACGCAGTATTTT.

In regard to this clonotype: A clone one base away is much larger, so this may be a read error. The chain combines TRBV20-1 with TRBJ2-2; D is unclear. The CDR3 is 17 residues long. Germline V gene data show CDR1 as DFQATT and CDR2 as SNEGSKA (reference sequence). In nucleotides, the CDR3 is TGCTGTGCTAGAGATCCTCGGGCAAACCTGAACACCGGGGAGCTGTTTTTT. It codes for CCARDPRANLNTGELFF.

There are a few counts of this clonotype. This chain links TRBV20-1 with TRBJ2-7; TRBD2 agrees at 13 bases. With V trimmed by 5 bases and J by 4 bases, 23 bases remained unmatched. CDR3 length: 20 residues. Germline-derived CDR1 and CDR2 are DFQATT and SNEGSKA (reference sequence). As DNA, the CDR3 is TGCAGTGCTCAATTCCCATCCGGGACTAGCGGGATCTTGTCCTCGTACGAGCAGTACTTC. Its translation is CSAQFPSGTSGILSSYEQYF.

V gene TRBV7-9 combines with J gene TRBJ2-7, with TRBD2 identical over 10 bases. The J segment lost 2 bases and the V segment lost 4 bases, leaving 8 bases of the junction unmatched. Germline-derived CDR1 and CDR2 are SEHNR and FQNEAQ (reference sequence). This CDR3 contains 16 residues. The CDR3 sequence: CASSSTSGYYTYEQYF. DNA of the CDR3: TGTGCCAGCAGCTCGACTAGCGGGTATTATACCTACGAGCAGTACTTC. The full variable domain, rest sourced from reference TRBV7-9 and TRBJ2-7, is DTGVSQNPRHKITKRGQNVTFRCDPISEHNRLYWYRQTLGQGPEFLTYFQNEAQLEKSRLLSDRFSAERPKGSFSTLEIQRTEQGDSAMYLCASSSTSGYYTYEQYFGPGTRLTVT.

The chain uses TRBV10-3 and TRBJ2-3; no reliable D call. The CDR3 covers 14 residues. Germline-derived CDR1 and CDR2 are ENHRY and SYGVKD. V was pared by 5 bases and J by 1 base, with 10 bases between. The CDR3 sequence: CAISPPGGTDTQYF. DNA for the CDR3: TGTGCCATCAGTCCACCTGGCGGCACAGATACGCAGTATTTT.

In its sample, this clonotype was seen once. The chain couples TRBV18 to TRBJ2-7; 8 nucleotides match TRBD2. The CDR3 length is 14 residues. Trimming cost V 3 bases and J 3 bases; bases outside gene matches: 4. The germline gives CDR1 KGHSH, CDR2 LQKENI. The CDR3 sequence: CASSPSGILYEQYF. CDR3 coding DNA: TGTGCCAGCTCACCTAGCGGGATACTCTACGAGCAGTACTTC.

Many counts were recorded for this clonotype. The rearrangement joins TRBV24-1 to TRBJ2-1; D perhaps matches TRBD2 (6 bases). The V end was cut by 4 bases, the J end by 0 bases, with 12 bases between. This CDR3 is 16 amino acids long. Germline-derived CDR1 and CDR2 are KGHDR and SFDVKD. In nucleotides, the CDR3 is TGTGCCACCAGTGACCAGACTAGAATCTCCTACAATGAGCAGTTCTTC. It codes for CATSDQTRISYNEQFF.

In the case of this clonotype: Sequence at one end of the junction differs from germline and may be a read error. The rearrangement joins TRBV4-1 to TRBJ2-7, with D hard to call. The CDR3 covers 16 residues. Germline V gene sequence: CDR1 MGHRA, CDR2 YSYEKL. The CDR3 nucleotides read TGCGCCAGCAGCCAAGAAGCCCGCCAGATAACCTACGGGCAGTACTTC. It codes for CASSQEARQITYGQYF.